The present TCR beta chain was sequenced within a study of shared clonotypes between healthy human individuals. Germline CDR1 reads MNHNS; CDR2 reads SASEGT. V gave up 1 base and J gave up 7 bases; unmatched junction bases: 3. This CDR3 is 14 amino acids long. The study's findings and limits: Around 5% was the fraction of naive CD4 clonotypes found shared across a few donors. A small donor pool kept down the genetic and exposure-history diversity that was represented. At large depth, rarefaction still showed sorted-subset sequencing to be incomplete. Naive subsets generally had larger estimated richness than memory subsets.

This clone was seen once. The target antigen is unknown. This same CDR3 is encoded by further DNA sequences in the sample. Clones were sequenced by immunoSEQ multiplex PCR, and TCRdb holds only the in-frame ones, with some missing. The top ten hold about 0.13% of the sample, which has millions of clones, just over 90% seen once. The source is a man between 18 and 29 years old in good health. V usage is TRBV6-1 and J usage is TRBJ1-5; TRBD1 matches 8 bases. Input material: naive CD4+ T cells sorted from blood. Subset meaning: CD45RA+ positively selected. The CDR3 nucleotides read TGTGCCAGCAGTGAAGGGACAGGGTGGCAGCCCCAGCATTTT. Protein product: CASSEGTGWQPQHF.